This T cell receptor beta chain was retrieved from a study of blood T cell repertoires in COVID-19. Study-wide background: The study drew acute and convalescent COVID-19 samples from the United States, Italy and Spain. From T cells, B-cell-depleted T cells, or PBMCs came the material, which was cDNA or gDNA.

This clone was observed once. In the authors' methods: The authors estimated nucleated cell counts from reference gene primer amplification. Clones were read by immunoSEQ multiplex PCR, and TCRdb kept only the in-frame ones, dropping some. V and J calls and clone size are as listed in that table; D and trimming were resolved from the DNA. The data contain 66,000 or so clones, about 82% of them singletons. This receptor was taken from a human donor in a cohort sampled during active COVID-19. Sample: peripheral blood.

The CDR3 reads CASSPIAGGPHEQYF. CDR3 nucleotide sequence: TGTGCCAGCAGCCCTATAGCGGGAGGGCCCCACGAGCAGTACTTC. The chain joins TRBV7-2 to TRBJ2-7, with TRBD2 matching over 11 bases. With V trimmed by 5 bases and J by 5 bases, 8 bases remained unmatched. Germline CDR1 and CDR2: SGHTA and FQGNSA. The CDR3 is 15 residues long.